The entry below describes one T cell receptor beta chain. These data come from a study of T cells in Graves' hyperthyroidism and ophthalmopathy. The CDR3 regions of TCR beta were amplified from RNA transcripts. HTBI primers were used for first-round RT-PCR of the TCR CDR3. TCRdb reprocessed the multiplex PCR reads with MiXCR, giving one entry per CDR3 protein. The sample carries about 290,000 distinct CDR3 sequences, roughly 15% recorded once. V lost 5 bases and J lost 0, with 14 bases in between. In germline, CDR1 is SGHTA, CDR2 FQGNSA. The CDR3 has 15 amino acids. This receptor was identified in a woman aged 35 to 49 with Graves' hyperthyroidism. The V call is TRBV7-2, the J call TRBJ2-7; no firm D call. The sequenced sample was blood. The CDR3 DNA reads as TGTGCCAGCAGCCCCTCGCTGATTAGCTCCTACGAGCAGTACTTC. Translation: CASSPSLISSYEQYF. The full variable domain, with the rest looked up from reference TRBV7-2 and TRBJ2-7, is GAGVSQSPSNKVTEKGKDVELRCDPISGHTALYWYRQSLGQGLEFLIYFQGNSAPDKSGLPSDRFSAERTGGSVSTLTIQRTQQEDSAVYLCASSPSLISSYEQYFGPGTRLTVT.